The table lists the clone carrying this T cell receptor beta chain with many counts. The antigen remains unidentified. This record comes from a study of T cells in Graves' hyperthyroidism and ophthalmopathy. Overall study findings and caveats: Before onset, ophthalmopathy was predicted by the model a median about 6.2 months earlier.

CDR1 MDHEN and CDR2 SYDVKM come from the germline V gene. The CDR3 is 15 amino acids. V was pared by 2 bases and J by 9 bases, with 17 bases between. Authors of the study amplified TCR beta CDR3 regions from RNA transcripts. HTBI primers were the set used in a first-round RT-PCR of the TCR CDR3. TCRdb analysed the multiplex PCR reads with MiXCR anew, one entry per CDR3 protein. The repertoire holds hundreds of thousands of distinct CDR3 sequences, more than 15% seen once, with 55% to 60% in the top ten. The J gene is TRBJ2-1, the V gene TRBV28; D is perhaps TRBD1 or TRBD2 (5 bases each). The sequenced sample was blood. The TCR comes from a woman aged 60-75 years with Graves' ophthalmopathy. In nucleotides, the CDR3 is TGTGCCAGCAGTTTAAGGGACCCGGGGACGGCTGAGCAGTTCTTC. Its protein is CASSLRDPGTAEQFF.